The 14 T cell receptor beta chains in this list originate from one sample, sequenced in a study of T-cell memory formation after mild COVID-19. TCRdb re-derived calls from the 5' RACE reads in MiXCR, one entry per CDR3 protein. The sample carries 400,000 to 500,000 distinct CDR3 sequences, around 19% recorded once. Sequencing was done on a sample of PBMCs or a T cell subset sorted from them (not recorded which). These receptors were obtained from an adult woman who had mild COVID-19 (a few samples of this study predate the infection). Cell type and time point are not known.

This clonotype was found many times. The rearrangement links TRBV5-1 to TRBJ2-5, with unresolved D. V lost 2 bases and J 2 bases, leaving 7 bases between the germline ends. The CDR3 totals 13 residues. Germline assignment: CDR1 SGHRS and CDR2 YFSETQ. Written as DNA, the CDR3 is TGCGCCAGCAGCTTCTCCCAGCAAGAGACCCAGTACTTC. Translating it yields CASSFSQQETQYF.

This clonotype turned up a few times. The gene calls are TRBV12-3 or TRBV12-4 and TRBJ1-1; maybe TRBD1 (5 bases). The CDR3 covers 16 residues. The germline V and J ends were trimmed by 8 bases and 1 base, with 20 bases remaining between them. This CDR3 is CASLSWSDRKNTEAFF. The DNA for the CDR3 is TGTGCCAGCCTCAGTTGGAGCGACAGAAAGAACACTGAAGCTTTCTTT.

This clonotype was picked up a small number of times. The V gene is TRBV5-6, the J gene TRBJ1-1; D gene ambiguous. The V end lost 4 bases, the J end lost 8 bases, and 15 bases lay between the germline ends. This CDR3 contains 13 residues. Per the germline V gene, CDR1 is SGHDT and CDR2 is YYEEEE. The DNA for the CDR3 is TGTGCCAGCAGCCTGAGGTACGGAATGGAAGCTTTCTTT. It specifies CASSLRYGMEAFF. The whole variable domain, remainder taken from reference TRBV5-6 and TRBJ1-1, is DAGVTQSPTHLIKTRGQQVTLRCSPKSGHDTVSWYQQALGQGPQFIFQYYEEEERQRGNFPDRFSGHQFPNYSSELNVNALLLGDSALYLCASSLRYGMEAFFGQGTRLTVV.

This clonotype turned up a few times. This chain uses TRBV4-1 with TRBJ1-1, with a possible D match to TRBD1 (5 bases). Trimming pared 5 bases from V and 1 base from J, leaving 20 bases between. Per germline, CDR1 MGHRA and CDR2 YSYEKL. This CDR3 region has 17 residues. The CDR3 loop reads CASSNYKGRGPNTEAFF. In nucleotides, the CDR3 is TGCGCCAGCAGCAATTATAAGGGGCGAGGGCCGAACACTGAAGCTTTCTTT.

J is TRBJ1-4 and V is TRBV7-2; no clear D gene. The CDR3 length is 14 residues. CDR1 and CDR2 from the germline V gene are SGHTA and FQGNSA. The V end lost 3 bases, the J end lost 8 bases, and 13 bases lay between the germline ends. For the CDR3, the DNA is TGTGCCAGCAGCTTCCGAGGACTTGACGAAAAACTGTTTTTT. Protein product: CASSFRGLDEKLFF.

Ten or more counts support this clonotype. The chain couples TRBV15 to TRBJ2-5; D gene ambiguous. This CDR3 comprises 15 residues. V was clipped by 1 base and J by 1 base, with 10 bases between them. The V gene's germline CDR1 is LNHNV and CDR2 YYDKDF (reference sequence). The CDR3 region has the DNA TGTGCCACCAGCAGAGGACCACAGTCCCAAGAGACCCAGTACTTC. It encodes CATSRGPQSQETQYF.

This clonotype has more than one count but fewer than ten. This rearrangement joins TRBV7-2 to TRBJ2-5; maybe TRBD2 (5 bases). This CDR3 spans 14 amino acids. V was trimmed by 1 base and J by 5 bases, leaving 11 bases between them. Per germline, CDR1 SGHTA and CDR2 FQGNSA. The CDR3 region has the DNA TGTGCCAGCAGCTTAGGAGGGCCTTGGGAGACCCAGTACTTC. It encodes CASSLGGPWETQYF.

The V call is TRBV12-3 or TRBV12-4, the J call TRBJ1-4, with D perhaps matching TRBD1 (5 bases). The CDR3 totals 15 residues. V was pared by 3 bases and J by 5 bases, with 13 bases between. For the CDR3, the DNA is TGTGCCAGCAGTTTTTCCCGGGGCACAAATGAAAAACTGTTTTTT. This codes for CASSFSRGTNEKLFF.

As for this clonotype: A junction end diverges from the germline sequence, so it may reflect a read error. V usage is TRBV7-3 and J usage is TRBJ1-1, with a tentative D call TRBD1 (6 bases). Germline values: CDR1 SGHTA, CDR2 FQGTGA. The CDR3 has 14 amino acids. CDR3 DNA: TGTGCCAGCAGCTCCGTAGGGGGTGTCACTGAAGTTTTCTTT. Protein: CASSSVGGVTEVFF.

The V call is TRBV7-6, the J call TRBJ1-1; D unresolved. V lost 5 bases and J 7 bases, leaving 11 bases between the germline ends. Germline V CDR1 and CDR2: SGHVS, FNYEAQ. This CDR3 has 12 amino acids. CDR3: CASSPGPYEAFF. CDR3 DNA sequence: TGTGCCAGCAGCCCTGGCCCTTATGAAGCTTTCTTT.

The V and J genes are TRBV19 and TRBJ1-4; no firm D call. Trimming took off 6 bases at V and 0 bases at J, with 11 bases between the two ends. Germline V gene lookup returns CDR1 LNHDA and CDR2 SQIVND (reference sequence). CDR3 length: 15 residues. The DNA for the CDR3 is TGTGCCAGTAGCCGGCGGGTTGCAACTAATGAAAAACTGTTTTTT. Its protein product is CASSRRVATNEKLFF.

This clonotype has only one observation. The chain carries TRBV2 and TRBJ1-2, with unresolved D. There are 13 residues in the CDR3. Per germline, CDR1 SNHLY and CDR2 FYNNEI. V shed 4 bases and J shed 2 bases, with 8 bases lying between them. The CDR3 DNA reads TGTGCCAGCAGTGCGTCGCCAAACTATGGCTACACCTTC. It yields the protein CASSASPNYGYTF.

The V call is TRBV18, the J call TRBJ1-3; the match to TRBD1 covers 8 bases. Germline assignment: CDR1 KGHSH and CDR2 LQKENI. This CDR3 region has 15 residues. V lost 3 bases and J lost 3; bases outside the gene matches: 4. The CDR3 here is CASSPKTGVGNTIYF. In DNA, the CDR3 is TGTGCCAGCTCACCCAAGACAGGGGTTGGAAACACCATATATTTT.

This chain connects TRBV12-3 or TRBV12-4 to TRBJ1-5; D remains ambiguous. The ends were cut back, 1 base at V and 9 bases at J, with 10 bases in the middle. The CDR3 totals 13 residues. The chain's CDR3 is CASSLGGSRPQHF. CDR3 coding DNA: TGTGCCAGCAGTTTAGGAGGGTCCAGGCCCCAGCATTTT.